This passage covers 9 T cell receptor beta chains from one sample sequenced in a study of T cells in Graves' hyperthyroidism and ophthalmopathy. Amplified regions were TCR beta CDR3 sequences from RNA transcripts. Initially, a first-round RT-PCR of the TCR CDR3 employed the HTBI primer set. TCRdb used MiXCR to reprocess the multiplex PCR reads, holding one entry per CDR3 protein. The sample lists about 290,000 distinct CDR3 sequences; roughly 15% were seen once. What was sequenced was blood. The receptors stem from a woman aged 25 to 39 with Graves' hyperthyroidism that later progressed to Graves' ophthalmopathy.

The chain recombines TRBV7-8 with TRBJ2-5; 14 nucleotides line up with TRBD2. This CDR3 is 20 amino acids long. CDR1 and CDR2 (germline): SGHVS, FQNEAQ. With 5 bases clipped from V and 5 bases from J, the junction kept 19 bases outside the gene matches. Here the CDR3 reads CASSRERLAGGSALQETQYF. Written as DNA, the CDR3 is TGTGCCAGCAGCCGCGAAAGACTAGCGGGAGGGTCGGCGCTCCAGGAGACCCAGTACTTC. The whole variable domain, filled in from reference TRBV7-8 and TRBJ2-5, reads GAGVSQSPRYKVAKRGQDVALRCDPISGHVSLFWYQQALGQGPEFLTYFQNEAQLDKSGLPSDRFFAERPEGSVSTLKIQRTQQEDSAVYLCASSRERLAGGSALQETQYFGPGTRLLVL.

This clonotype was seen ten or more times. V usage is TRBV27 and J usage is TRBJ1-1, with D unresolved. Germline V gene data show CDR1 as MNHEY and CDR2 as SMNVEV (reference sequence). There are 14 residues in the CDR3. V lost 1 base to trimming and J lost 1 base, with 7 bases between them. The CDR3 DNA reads TGTGCCAGCAGTTTATACCCAGGGAACACTGAAGCTTTCTTT. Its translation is CASSLYPGNTEAFF.

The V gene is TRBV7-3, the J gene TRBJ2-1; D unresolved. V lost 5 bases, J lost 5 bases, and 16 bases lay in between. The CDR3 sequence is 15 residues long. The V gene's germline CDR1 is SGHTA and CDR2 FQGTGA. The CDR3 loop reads CASSPNTGRNNEQFF. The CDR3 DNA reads TGTGCCAGCAGCCCCAATACCGGAAGAAACAATGAGCAGTTCTTC.

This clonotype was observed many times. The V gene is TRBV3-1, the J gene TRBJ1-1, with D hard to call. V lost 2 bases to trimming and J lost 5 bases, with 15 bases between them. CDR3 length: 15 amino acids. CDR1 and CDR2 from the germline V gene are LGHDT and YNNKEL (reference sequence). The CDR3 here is CASSQKYGGGTEAFF. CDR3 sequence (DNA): TGTGCCAGCAGCCAAAAATACGGAGGAGGAACTGAAGCTTTCTTT.

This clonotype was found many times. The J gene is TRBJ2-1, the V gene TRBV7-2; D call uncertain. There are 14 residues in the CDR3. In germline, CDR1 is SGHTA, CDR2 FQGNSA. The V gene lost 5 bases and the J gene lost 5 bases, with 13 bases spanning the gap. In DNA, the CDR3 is TGTGCCAGCAGCCCGAACACTCAGCACAATGAGCAGTTCTTC. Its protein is CASSPNTQHNEQFF.

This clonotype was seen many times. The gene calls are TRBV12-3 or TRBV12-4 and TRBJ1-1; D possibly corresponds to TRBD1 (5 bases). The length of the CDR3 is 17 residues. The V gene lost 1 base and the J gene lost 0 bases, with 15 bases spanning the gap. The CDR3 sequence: CASSLGLGRPMNTEAFF. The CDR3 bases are TGTGCCAGCAGTTTAGGATTGGGGCGGCCCATGAACACTGAAGCTTTCTTT.

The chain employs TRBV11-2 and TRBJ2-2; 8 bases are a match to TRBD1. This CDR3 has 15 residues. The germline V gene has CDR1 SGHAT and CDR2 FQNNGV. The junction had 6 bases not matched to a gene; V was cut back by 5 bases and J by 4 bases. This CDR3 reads CASSLGTGSTGELFF. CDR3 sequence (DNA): TGTGCCAGCAGCCTGGGGACAGGATCCACCGGGGAGCTGTTTTTT.

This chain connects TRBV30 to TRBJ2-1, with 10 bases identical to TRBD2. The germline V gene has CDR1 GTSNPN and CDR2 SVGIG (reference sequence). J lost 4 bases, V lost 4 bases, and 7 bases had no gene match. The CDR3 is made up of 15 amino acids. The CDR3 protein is CAWTSSGSDYNEQFF. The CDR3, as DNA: TGTGCCTGGACTTCTAGCGGGAGTGATTACAATGAGCAGTTCTTC.

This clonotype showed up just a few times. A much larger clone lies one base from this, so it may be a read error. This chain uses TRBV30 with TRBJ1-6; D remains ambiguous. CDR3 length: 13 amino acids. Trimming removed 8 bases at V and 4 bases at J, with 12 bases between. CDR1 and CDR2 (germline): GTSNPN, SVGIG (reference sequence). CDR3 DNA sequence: TGTGCCCCGGAGATCCAGTATAATTCACCCCTCCACTTT. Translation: CAPEIQYNSPLHF.